The 2 T cell receptor beta chains in this list originate from one sample, sequenced in a study of spatial heterogeneity in lung cancer. Study-level points and caveats: Tumors with more nonsynonymous mutations had more expanded intratumoral alpha and beta TCRs.

Time point denoted: sample taken at primary tumor resection. TCRdb reprocessed the 5' RACE reads with MiXCR, giving one entry per CDR3 protein. The sample lists about 7,900 distinct CDR3 sequences; about 7% were seen once. No antigens are known for them. The source was lung tumor tissue, collected at surgery. The receptors were sampled from a female donor with early-stage non-small cell lung cancer.

The sample holds a few counts of this clonotype. The chain is built from TRBV7-2 and TRBJ2-3; no clear D gene. Trimming removed 0 bases at V and 6 bases at J, with 4 bases between. This CDR3 has 12 residues. Looked up from germline, CDR1 is SGHTA and CDR2 is FQGNSA. CDR3 in amino acids: CASSLAVDTQYF. CDR3 bases: TGTGCCAGCAGCTTAGCGGTGGATACGCAGTATTTT.

This clonotype has at least ten counts. The chain combines TRBV29-1 with TRBJ2-1; weak D call: TRBD2 (5 bases). The germline V gene has CDR1 SQVTM and CDR2 ANQGSEA. This CDR3 is built from 18 residues. Deletions cut 6 bases from V and 1 base from J, with 25 bases between. Here the CDR3 reads CSVGTGGFRPGSYNEQFF. The DNA of the CDR3 is TGCAGCGTCGGCACCGGAGGATTCAGGCCCGGATCCTACAATGAGCAGTTCTTC.